A single sample is the source of the 8 T cell receptor beta chains below, sequenced in a study of shared clonotypes between healthy human individuals. Assay used: immunoSEQ multiplex PCR; TCRdb lists only in-frame clones, some missing. This table holds some 1.5 million clones, roughly 96% found once. The sample was naive CD4+ T cells sorted from blood. Noted subset: CD45RA+ positively selected. These TCRs come from a man between 25 and 39 years old in good health.

The chain combines TRBV10-3 with TRBJ2-7, with 14 bases that match TRBD2. The germline gives CDR1 ENHRY, CDR2 SYGVKD. V lost 0 bases to trimming and J lost 5 bases; unmatched junction nucleotides: 12. This CDR3 comprises 19 residues. The CDR3 spells CAISESPPGLAGEENEQYF. In nucleotides, the CDR3 is TGTGCCATCAGTGAGTCCCCCCCGGGACTAGCGGGAGAAGAAAACGAGCAGTACTTC.

This chain's CDR3 is CASTLGQVETQYF. The DNA of the CDR3 is TGTGCCAGCACCCTTGGACAGGTAGAGACCCAGTACTTC. The V gene is TRBV7-9, the J gene TRBJ2-5; the match to TRBD1 covers 7 bases. This CDR3 region has 13 residues. Germline V gives CDR1 SEHNR, CDR2 FQNEAQ (reference sequence). V was clipped by 7 bases and J by 4 bases; unmatched bases: 6.

The chain recombines TRBV4-3 with TRBJ2-6; D remains ambiguous. This CDR3 contains 22 residues. CDR1 LGHNA and CDR2 YSLEER come from the germline V gene. V lost 2 bases to trimming and J lost 0 bases, with 26 bases between them. The CDR3 protein is CASSQRKSFFGSLSSGANVLTF. DNA for the CDR3: TGCGCCAGCAGCCAAAGAAAGTCCTTTTTCGGCAGTTTGAGCTCTGGGGCCAACGTCCTGACTTTC.

As regards this clone: Other DNA sequences in the sample encode the same CDR3. This chain connects TRBV28 to TRBJ2-7; 8 nucleotides line up with TRBD1. The CDR3 contains 13 residues. CDR1 is MDHEN and CDR2 is SYDVKM in the germline V gene. V shed 5 bases, J shed 2 bases, and the junction held 2 bases outside the gene matches. The CDR3 DNA is TGTGCCAGCAGTCTACAGGGGGCCTACGAGCAGTACTTC. Translated: CASSLQGAYEQYF.

The chain couples TRBV7-2 to TRBJ1-4; D might be TRBD1 (5 bases). This CDR3 has 13 residues. V was pared by 7 bases and J by 7 bases, with 13 bases between. In germline, CDR1 is SGHTA, CDR2 FQGNSA. Here the CDR3 DNA reads TGTGCCAGCACCCTAAGGGGAGGTGAAAAACTGTTTTTT. Protein sequence: CASTLRGGEKLFF. The entire variable domain, with the rest obtained from reference TRBV7-2 and TRBJ1-4, is as follows: GAGVSQSPSNKVTEKGKDVELRCDPISGHTALYWYRQSLGQGLEFLIYFQGNSAPDKSGLPSDRFSAERTGGSVSTLTIQRTQQEDSAVYLCASTLRGGEKLFFGSGTQLSVL.

Details on this clone: The same CDR3 arises from other DNA sequences in this sample as well. This sequence joins TRBV5-4 and TRBJ1-4; D unresolved. The ends were cut back, 4 bases at V and 0 bases at J, with 4 bases in the middle. The CDR3 covers 13 residues. Germline V gene data show CDR1 as SGHNT and CDR2 as YYREEE (reference sequence). CDR3 protein: CASSLATNEKLFF. CDR3 sequence (DNA): TGTGCCAGCAGCCTGGCAACTAATGAAAAACTGTTTTTT.

This chain connects TRBV2 to TRBJ1-1; possibly TRBD1 for D (5 bases). V lost 7 bases and J 5 bases, leaving 17 bases between the germline ends. The germline CDR1 and CDR2 sequences are SNHLY and FYNNEI. CDR3 length equals 14 residues. In DNA form, the CDR3 reads TGTGCCAGCACCCCGAGCGAGGGGATGACTGAAGCTTTCTTT. It encodes CASTPSEGMTEAFF.

The chain carries TRBV7-3 and TRBJ2-1; D possibly corresponds to TRBD1 (6 bases). This CDR3 comprises 11 residues. The germline CDR1 and CDR2 sequences are SGHTA and FQGTGA. Between the trimmed V and J ends, which lost 2 bases and 11 bases, there was a span of 7 bases. CDR3 residues: CASSLGQKQFF. The CDR3 coding sequence is TGTGCCAGCAGCTTAGGACAGAAGCAGTTCTTC. The full variable domain, in which reference TRBV7-3 and TRBJ2-1 provide the parts outside the CDR3, is GAGVSQTPSNKVTEKGKYVELRCDPISGHTALYWYRQSLGQGPEFLIYFQGTGAADDSGLPNDRFFAVRPEGSVSTLKIQRTERGDSAVYLCASSLGQKQFFGPGTRLTVL.